Listed here is a single T cell receptor (beta chain). The antigen remains undetermined. The data stem from a study of PD-1 blockade in mismatch repair-deficient tumors. Study results and caveats: After pembrolizumab, tumor-resident clones rose rapidly, then generally contracted before radiologic responses.

Sequencing used immunoSEQ multiplex PCR; TCRdb keeps in-frame clones, though not all of them. The sample contains roughly 84,000 clones, over 75% of which appear only once. All patients were mismatch repair deficient, assessed by either PCR or immunohistochemistry. The CDR3 runs 15 residues. In germline, CDR1 is SGHRS, CDR2 YFSETQ. V dropped 2 bases and J dropped 3 bases, with 12 bases sitting between them. Source: peripheral blood, taken 12 weeks after starting pembrolizumab. This sequence was found in an adult with mismatch repair-deficient cancer. The chain couples TRBV5-1 to TRBJ1-5, with D maybe TRBD1 (5 bases). The CDR3 DNA reads TGCGCCAGCAGCTTAATGGGGGATAACAATCAGCCCCAGCATTTT. This codes for CASSLMGDNNQPQHF.